Listed here is a single T cell receptor beta chain. V lost 7 bases to trimming and J lost 4 bases, with 11 bases between them. CDR3 length equals 12 residues. Germline V gives CDR1 MDHEN, CDR2 SYDVKM. Assay: immunoSEQ multiplex PCR; the TCRdb copy retains only in-frame clones and omits some. The sample has some 6,300 clones, 70% to 80% seen once. This sample was taken from a study of immune evolution from preneoplasia to lung adenocarcinoma. The TCR originated in a person in their sixties or seventies with lung adenocarcinoma. The rearrangement uses TRBV28 and TRBJ2-7; D possibly corresponds to TRBD1 (6 bases). Sequences were obtained from FFPE minimally invasive lung adenocarcinoma tissue. CDR3 in amino acids: CASKGGVYEQYF. In DNA form, the CDR3 reads TGTGCCAGCAAAGGGGGAGTTTACGAGCAGTACTTC.